This T cell receptor (beta chain) originates from a study of blood T cell repertoires in COVID-19. TCRdb's copy holds only in-frame clones and misses some; the assay was immunoSEQ multiplex PCR. The sample carries 150,000 to 200,000 clones, 82% recorded once. Looked up from germline, CDR1 is SEHNR and CDR2 is FQNEAQ (reference sequence). The J segment lost 6 bases and the V segment lost 5 bases, leaving 4 bases of the junction unmatched. The CDR3 covers 12 residues. The receptor comes from a woman aged 60 to 75 with COVID-19, enrolled during active disease. Sequenced material: peripheral blood. This chain connects TRBV7-9 to TRBJ2-7; 7 nucleotides line up with TRBD1. CDR3 DNA: TGTGCCAGCAGCAAAAGACAGGGCGAGCAGTACGTC. It translates to CASSKRQGEQYV.